The rows below give T cell receptor beta chains drawn from one sample of a study of CD8 T cells in ankylosing spondylitis. TCRdb called the 5' RACE reads again in MiXCR, with one record for every CDR3 protein. The sample has approximately 300,000 distinct CDR3 sequences, roughly 20% seen once. Material: blood, either unsorted or a sorted T cell fraction (not recorded which). Receptor source: a female donor with ankylosing spondylitis or in good health (not recorded which). CDR3s include the opening cysteine and the closing phenylalanine or tryptophan. The order of the fields is clone size, D gene, CDR3 length, J gene, V gene, CDR3 protein, CDR3 DNA. A D gene is named only where the DNA matches it firmly. Clone size is stated in some rows and not others, as once, few, many or a class when expanded.

. | TRBD2 | 18 | TRBJ2-3 | TRBV11-2 | CASSHYSTAGKKRDTQYF | TGTGCCAGCAGCCATTACTCTACAGCGGGAAAAAAAAGGGATACGCAGTATTTT
. | . | 17 | TRBJ1-6 | TRBV6-5 | CASSYSPQGLRGSPLHF | TGTGCCAGCAGTTACTCCCCACAGGGTCTCAGGGGTTCACCCCTCCACTTT
. | TRBD2 | 16 | TRBJ2-5 | TRBV5-1 | CASSSTSGGYQETQYF | TGCGCCAGCAGCTCGACTAGCGGAGGGTACCAAGAGACCCAGTACTTC
few | TRBD2 | 15 | TRBJ2-7 | TRBV7-2 | CASSWGLAGAYEQYF | TGTGCCAGCAGCTGGGGACTAGCGGGGGCCTACGAGCAGTACTTC
once | . | 13 | TRBJ2-1 | TRBV5-1 | CASKDSLNNEQFF | TGCGCCAGCAAGGACAGCCTAAACAATGAGCAGTTCTTC
few | TRBD2 | 17 | TRBJ2-2 | TRBV7-7 | CASSLVEAGGSTGELFF | TGTGCTAGCAGCTTAGTAGAAGCGGGAGGTTCCACCGGGGAGCTGTTTTTT
few | . | 16 | TRBJ1-2 | TRBV4-3 | CASSQDRRGAPDGYTF | TGCGCCAGCAGCCAAGATAGGCGAGGGGCGCCCGATGGCTACACCTTC
few | . | 15 | TRBJ2-5 | TRBV20-1 | CSARTFQGRAETQYF | TGCAGTGCTAGAACATTCCAGGGTAGGGCTGAGACCCAGTACTTC
many | . | 17 | TRBJ1-3 | TRBV28 | CASSAARGTVSGNTIYF | TGTGCCAGCAGTGCCGCCCGAGGGACGGTCTCTGGAAACACCATATATTTT
. | . | 14 | TRBJ2-5 | TRBV9 | CASTRDPGRETQYF | TGTGCCAGCACCAGGGACCCCGGACGGGAGACCCAGTACTTC
many | TRBD2 | 16 | TRBJ2-7 | TRBV29-1 | CSVSGSSGSSDYEQYF | TGCAGCGTTTCGGGGTCTAGCGGGAGTTCCGACTACGAGCAGTACTTC
. | TRBD1 | 16 | TRBJ2-7 | TRBV12-3/TRBV12-4 | CASSSWGQGITAEQYF | TGTGCCAGCAGTTCCTGGGGACAGGGGATTACGGCCGAGCAGTACTTC
. | . | 15 | TRBJ1-2 | TRBV6-5 | CASSYRASPNYGYTF | TGTGCCAGCAGTTATAGGGCGAGCCCTAACTATGGCTACACCTTC
many | TRBD1 | 14 | TRBJ1-3 | TRBV12-3/TRBV12-4 | CASSGTGRGNTIYF | TGTGCCAGCAGCGGGACAGGGCGGGGAAACACCATATATTTT
. | TRBD1 | 13 | TRBJ1-1 | TRBV20-1 | CSAQGGRGTEAFF | TGCAGTGCCCAGGGGGGCAGGGGCACTGAAGCTTTCTTT
few | TRBD1 | 16 | TRBJ1-2 | TRBV25-1 | CASRETGQGEGNGYTF | TGTGCCAGCAGAGAAACGGGACAGGGGGAAGGAAATGGCTACACCTTC
. | . | 13 | TRBJ2-3 | TRBV7-2 | CASRPPSTDTQYF | TGTGCCAGCAGACCTCCGAGCACAGATACGCAGTATTTT
. | . | 15 | TRBJ2-7 | TRBV20-1 | CSASLGPSTGSEQYF | TGCAGTGCTAGTCTCGGTCCCAGTACGGGGAGCGAGCAGTACTTC
few | . | 14 | TRBJ2-5 | TRBV5-1 | CASSFGGPQETQYF | TGCGCCAGCAGCTTCGGGGGCCCTCAAGAGACCCAGTACTTC
once | . | 11 | TRBJ2-7 | TRBV6-5 | CASRRLGEQYF | TGTGCCAGCAGGAGGTTGGGGGAGCAGTACTTC
many | . | 12 | TRBJ2-4 | TRBV29-1 | CSASRLDGIQYF | TGCAGCGCCTCAAGACTCGATGGAATTCAGTACTTC
. | . | 15 | TRBJ2-3 | TRBV18 | CASSPKGPLADTQYF | TGTGCCAGCTCACCAAAAGGGCCTCTTGCTGATACGCAGTATTTT
. | . | 12 | TRBJ1-1 | TRBV3-1 | CASSHGPLEAFF | TGTGCCAGCAGCCATGGACCCCTTGAAGCTTTCTTT
. | TRBD1 | 14 | TRBJ2-7 | TRBV5-6 | CASSMPDRSYEQYF | TGTGCCAGCAGCATGCCGGACAGGTCCTACGAGCAGTACTTC
few | . | 15 | TRBJ1-5 | TRBV7-8 | CASSLDGNSNQPQHF | TGTGCCAGCAGCCTGGACGGCAATAGCAATCAGCCCCAGCATTTT
few | TRBD1 | 12 | TRBJ1-5 | TRBV12-3/TRBV12-4 | CASSIGTGKKHF | TGTGCCAGCAGTATCGGGACAGGGAAAAAGCATTTT
few | TRBD2 | 15 | TRBJ2-5 | TRBV15 | CATSRDLAGRETQYF | TGTGCCACCAGCAGAGACTTAGCGGGAAGGGAGACCCAGTACTTC
many | TRBD2 | 14 | TRBJ2-7 | TRBV29-1 | CSVEGTSGRDEQYF | TGCAGCGTTGAAGGGACTAGCGGGAGGGACGAGCAGTACTTC
many | . | 15 | TRBJ2-5 | TRBV12-3/TRBV12-4 | CASSWRILGGETQYF | TGTGCCAGCAGCTGGCGAATACTAGGTGGGGAGACCCAGTACTTC
. | . | 17 | TRBJ1-6 | TRBV6-1 | CASSVPASGRSNSPLHF | TGTGCCAGCAGTGTTCCAGCATCGGGACGGTCAAATTCACCCCTCCACTTT
. | . | 13 | TRBJ1-1 | TRBV20-1 | CSAQTDTNTEAFF | TGCAGTGCGCAAACGGACACGAACACTGAAGCTTTCTTT
few | TRBD1 | 14 | TRBJ2-7 | TRBV12-3/TRBV12-4 | CASSLRQGADEQYF | TGTGCCAGCAGTTTACGACAGGGGGCTGACGAGCAGTACTTC
many | . | 13 | TRBJ2-7 | TRBV5-1 | CASSLDGTYEQYF | TGCGCCAGCAGCTTGGACGGAACCTACGAGCAGTACTTC
. | TRBD2 | 14 | TRBJ2-1 | TRBV7-3 | CASGLAGAPGEQFF | TGTGCCAGCGGCCTGGCGGGAGCACCAGGAGAGCAGTTCTTC
. | TRBD2 | 16 | TRBJ2-3 | TRBV4-3 | CASSRLAGVREDTQYF | TGCGCCAGCAGCCGTCTAGCGGGAGTAAGGGAAGATACGCAGTATTTT
. | TRBD1 | 15 | TRBJ1-5 | TRBV5-6 | CASSRGQGLGQPQHF | TGTGCCAGCAGCAGGGGACAGGGGTTGGGGCAGCCCCAGCATTTT
. | TRBD1 | 15 | TRBJ2-5 | TRBV5-1 | CASSLRGIREETQYF | TGCGCCAGCAGCCTCAGGGGGATCAGAGAAGAGACCCAGTACTTC
few | TRBD2 | 17 | TRBJ2-1 | TRBV24-1 | CATSDLPGTSGMNEQFF | TGTGCCACCAGTGATTTACCCGGGACTAGCGGGATGAATGAGCAGTTCTTC
. | . | 16 | TRBJ1-1 | TRBV7-8 | CASSLASTRRVGEAFF | TGTGCCAGCAGCTTAGCTAGCACCCGAAGGGTTGGTGAAGCTTTCTTT
few | . | 13 | TRBJ1-2 | TRBV20-1 | CSAGRGVGYGYTF | TGCAGTGCCGGGAGGGGAGTTGGCTATGGCTACACCTTC
few | TRBD2 | 16 | TRBJ2-3 | TRBV20-1 | CSASQPSGRPTDTQYF | TGCAGTGCTAGCCAACCTAGCGGGAGGCCCACAGATACGCAGTATTTT
few | . | 13 | TRBJ2-7 | TRBV7-9 | CASSFQGQGEQYF | TGTGCCAGCAGCTTTCAGGGCCAGGGGGAGCAGTACTTC
many | TRBD1 | 17 | TRBJ2-3 | TRBV7-2 | CASSRDRALRDTDTQYF | TGTGCCAGCAGCAGGGACAGGGCACTTAGGGACACAGATACGCAGTATTTT
few | . | 14 | TRBJ2-1 | TRBV20-1 | CSARDWGRPGEQFF | TGCAGTGCTAGAGATTGGGGGAGGCCCGGTGAGCAGTTCTTC
many | . | 14 | TRBJ1-2 | TRBV6-2/TRBV6-3 | CASSLQDNNYGYTF | TGTGCCAGCAGTTTACAGGACAACAACTATGGCTACACCTTC
. | . | 13 | TRBJ2-3 | TRBV20-1 | CSALTGGTDTQYF | TGCAGTGCTTTGACCGGAGGCACAGATACGCAGTATTTT
many | . | 13 | TRBJ2-7 | TRBV5-1 | CASRQGNSYEQYF | TGCGCCAGCAGACAGGGAAACTCCTACGAGCAGTACTTC
few | . | 13 | TRBJ1-2 | TRBV6-5 | CASSYATGFGYTF | TGTGCCAGCAGTTATGCAACAGGGTTCGGCTACACCTTC
few | . | 14 | TRBJ1-2 | TRBV6-1 | CASIRDPNGYGYTF | TGTGCCAGCATCCGAGACCCCAATGGCTATGGCTACACCTTC
. | . | 12 | TRBJ1-2 | TRBV6-6 | CASSTRVYGYTF | TGTGCCAGCAGTACAAGGGTCTATGGCTACACCTTC
few | . | 15 | TRBJ2-1 | TRBV15 | CATSRDIVGRNEQFF | TGTGCCACCAGCAGAGATATTGTAGGCCGCAATGAGCAGTTCTTC
. | TRBD2 | 15 | TRBJ2-1 | TRBV11-2 | CASSGLAGPLKEQFF | TGTGCCAGCAGCGGTCTAGCGGGGCCCTTGAAGGAGCAGTTCTTC
few | . | 11 | TRBJ2-2 | TRBV5-6 | CASTHTGELFF | TGTGCCAGCACCCACACCGGGGAGCTGTTTTTT
. | TRBD2 | 13 | TRBJ2-1 | TRBV20-1 | CSAELAGDNEQFF | TGCAGTGCTGAACTAGCGGGAGACAATGAGCAGTTCTTC
. | . | 16 | TRBJ2-5 | TRBV7-2 | CASSFRTHTGQETQYF | TGTGCCAGCAGCTTTCGTACACACACAGGCCAAGAGACCCAGTACTTC
. | . | 13 | TRBJ2-7 | TRBV6-5 | CASSYSQSLEQYF | TGTGCCAGCAGTTACTCGCAGAGTCTGGAGCAGTACTTC
few | TRBD2 | 15 | TRBJ2-5 | TRBV10-3 | CAISERRERSETQYF | TGTGCCATCAGTGAGCGGCGGGAGAGGTCAGAGACCCAGTACTTC
once | TRBD2 | 15 | TRBJ2-3 | TRBV5-1 | CASSLTGLDTDTQYF | TGCGCCAGCAGCCTCACGGGACTAGACACAGATACGCAGTATTTT
many | . | 17 | TRBJ2-6 | TRBV4-2 | CASSGGNGVSGANVLTF | TGTGCCAGCAGCGGAGGCAACGGCGTCTCTGGGGCCAACGTCCTGACTTTC